One T cell receptor (beta chain) is described in this entry. Original methodology: Estimation of nucleated cell counts was performed using reference gene primer amplification. The table came from immunoSEQ multiplex PCR; TCRdb's copy has only in-frame clones and leaves some out. V and J calls plus clone size are reproduced from that table; the DNA served to infer D and trimming. The table has almost 400,000 clones, over 75% seen once. This sample is part of a study of blood T cell repertoires in COVID-19. J was trimmed by 1 base and V by 1 base; bases with no gene match: 4. This CDR3 spans 16 amino acids. Germline V CDR1 and CDR2: SGDLS, YYNGEE.

The J gene is TRBJ2-5, the V gene TRBV9, with 10 bases identical to TRBD2. Sequencing was carried out using peripheral blood. The clonotype originates from a woman in her fifties or sixties with COVID-19, enrolled during active disease. The CDR3 sequence: CASSVTASGSQETQYF. For the CDR3, the DNA is TGTGCCAGCAGCGTAACGGCTAGCGGGAGCCAAGAGACCCAGTACTTC.